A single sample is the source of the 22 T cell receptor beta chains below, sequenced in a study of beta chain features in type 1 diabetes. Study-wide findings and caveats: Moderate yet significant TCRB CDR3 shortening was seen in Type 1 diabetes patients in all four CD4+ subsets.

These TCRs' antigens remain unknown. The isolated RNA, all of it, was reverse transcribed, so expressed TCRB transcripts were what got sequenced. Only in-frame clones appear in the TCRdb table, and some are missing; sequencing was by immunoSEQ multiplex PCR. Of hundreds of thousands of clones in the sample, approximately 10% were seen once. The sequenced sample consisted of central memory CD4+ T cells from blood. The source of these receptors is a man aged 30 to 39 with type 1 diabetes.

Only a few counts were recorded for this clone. DNA of the CDR3: TGTGCCAGCAGCTTCTCCGGGACAGCTTACGAGCAGTACTTC. Translating it yields CASSFSGTAYEQYF. V is TRBV5-6 and J is TRBJ2-7; 7 bases map to TRBD1. The CDR3 is made up of 14 amino acids. The germline gives CDR1 SGHDT, CDR2 YYEEEE. Trimming removed 2 bases from V and 4 bases from J; junction bases left unmatched: 6.

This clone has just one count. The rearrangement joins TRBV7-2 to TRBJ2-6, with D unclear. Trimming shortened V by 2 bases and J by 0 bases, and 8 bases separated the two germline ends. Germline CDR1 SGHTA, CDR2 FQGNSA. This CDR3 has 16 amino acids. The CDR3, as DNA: TGTGCCAGCAGCTTATTGCTAATCTCTGGGGCCAACGTCCTGACTTTC. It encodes CASSLLLISGANVLTF.

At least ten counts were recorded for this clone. This chain's CDR3 is CASSLRGNTEAFF. The CDR3, as DNA: TGCGCCAGCAGCCTCCGAGGGAACACTGAAGCTTTCTTT. The chain couples TRBV4-3 to TRBJ1-1; unclear D gene. V dropped 4 bases and J dropped 1 base, with 7 bases sitting between them. CDR3 length: 13 residues. Germline CDR1 reads LGHNA; CDR2 reads YSLEER.

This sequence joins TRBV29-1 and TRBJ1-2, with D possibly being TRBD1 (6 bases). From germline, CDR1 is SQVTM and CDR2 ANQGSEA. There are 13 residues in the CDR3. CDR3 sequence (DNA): TGCAGTGGGGGGGGCGCCGCAAACTATGGCTACACCTTC. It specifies CSGGGAANYGYTF.

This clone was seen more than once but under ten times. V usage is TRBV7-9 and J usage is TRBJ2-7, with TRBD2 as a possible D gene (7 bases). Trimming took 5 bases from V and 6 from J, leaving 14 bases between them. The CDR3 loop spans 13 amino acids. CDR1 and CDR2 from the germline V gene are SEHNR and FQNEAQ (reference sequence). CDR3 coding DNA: TGTGCCAGCAGCCCTAGGGGGGGGACCGAGCAGTACTTC. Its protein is CASSPRGGTEQYF.

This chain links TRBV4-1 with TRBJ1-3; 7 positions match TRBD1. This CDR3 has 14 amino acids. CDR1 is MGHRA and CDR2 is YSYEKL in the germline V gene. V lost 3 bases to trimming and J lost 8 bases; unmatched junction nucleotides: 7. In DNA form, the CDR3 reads TGCGCCAGCAGCCAGGATGACAGGGAGGACACCATATATTTT. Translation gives CASSQDDREDTIYF.

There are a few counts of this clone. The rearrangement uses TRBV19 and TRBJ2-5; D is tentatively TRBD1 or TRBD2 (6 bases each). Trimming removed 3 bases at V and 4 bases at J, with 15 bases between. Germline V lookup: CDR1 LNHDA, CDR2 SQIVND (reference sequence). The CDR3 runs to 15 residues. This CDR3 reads CASSMGLKGGETQYF. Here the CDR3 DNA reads TGTGCCAGTAGTATGGGACTCAAAGGGGGAGAGACCCAGTACTTC. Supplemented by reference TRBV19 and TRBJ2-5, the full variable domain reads DGGITQSPKYLFRKEGQNVTLSCEQNLNHDAMYWYRQDPGQGLRLIYYSQIVNDFQKGDIAEGYSVSREKKESFPLTVTSAQKNPTAFYLCASSMGLKGGETQYFGPGTRLLVL.

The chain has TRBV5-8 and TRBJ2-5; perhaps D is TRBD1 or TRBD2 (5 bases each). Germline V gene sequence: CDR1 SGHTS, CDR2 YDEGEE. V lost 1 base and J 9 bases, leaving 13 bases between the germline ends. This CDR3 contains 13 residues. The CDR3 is CASSLQGVTAQYF. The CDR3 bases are TGTGCCAGCAGCTTGCAGGGAGTAACGGCCCAGTACTTC.

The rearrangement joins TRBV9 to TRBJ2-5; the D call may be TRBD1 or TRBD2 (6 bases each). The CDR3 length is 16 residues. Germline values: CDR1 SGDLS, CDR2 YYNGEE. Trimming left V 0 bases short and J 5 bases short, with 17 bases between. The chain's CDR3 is CASSVGGAPGQETQYF. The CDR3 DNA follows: TGTGCCAGCAGCGTAGGGGGGGCACCCGGACAGGAGACCCAGTACTTC. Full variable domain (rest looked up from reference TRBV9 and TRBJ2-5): DSGVTQTPKHLITATGQRVTLRCSPRSGDLSVYWYQQSLDQGLQFLIQYYNGEERAKGNILERFSAQQFPDLHSELNLSSLELGDSALYFCASSVGGAPGQETQYFGPGTRLLVL.

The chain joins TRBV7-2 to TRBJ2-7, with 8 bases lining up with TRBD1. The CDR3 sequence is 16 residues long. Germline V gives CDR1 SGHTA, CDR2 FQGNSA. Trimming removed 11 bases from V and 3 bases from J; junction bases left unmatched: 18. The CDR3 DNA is TGTGCCCCAACTGGGGCCGGGACAGGCGCCGACTACGAGCAGTACTTC. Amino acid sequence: CAPTGAGTGADYEQYF.

The CDR3 DNA reads as TGTGCCAGCAGCGTAGCGGGACCTATCAGGATCGATGAGCAGTTCTTC. Translation gives CASSVAGPIRIDEQFF. The gene calls are TRBV9 and TRBJ2-1; the D gene could be TRBD1 or TRBD2 (5 bases each). The CDR3 has 16 residues. Trimming shortened V by 0 bases and J by 8 bases, and 18 bases separated the two germline ends. CDR1 is SGDLS and CDR2 is YYNGEE in the germline V gene.

The CDR3 loop reads CASSLQADFTGELFF. In nucleotides, the CDR3 is TGTGCCAGCTCCCTACAGGCCGACTTCACCGGGGAGCTGTTTTTT. The V and J genes are TRBV18 and TRBJ2-2; D might be TRBD1 (5 bases). V lost 6 bases and J 4 bases, leaving 15 bases between the germline ends. Germline CDR1 and CDR2: KGHSH and LQKENI. The CDR3 has 15 residues.

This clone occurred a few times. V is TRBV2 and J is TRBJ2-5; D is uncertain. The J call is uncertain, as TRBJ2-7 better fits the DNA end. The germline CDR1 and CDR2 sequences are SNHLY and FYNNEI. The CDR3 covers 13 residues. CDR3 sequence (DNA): TGTGCCAGCAGTTCAGTTGTCTCCTACGAGCAGTACTTC. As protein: CASSSVVSYEQYF.

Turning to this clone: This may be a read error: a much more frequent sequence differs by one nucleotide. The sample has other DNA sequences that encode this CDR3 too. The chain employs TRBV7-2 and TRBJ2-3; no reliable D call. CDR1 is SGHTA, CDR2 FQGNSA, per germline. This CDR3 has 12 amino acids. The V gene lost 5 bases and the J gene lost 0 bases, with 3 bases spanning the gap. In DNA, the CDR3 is TGTGCCAGCAGCAGTAGCACAGATACGCAGTATTTT. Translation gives CASSSSTDTQYF. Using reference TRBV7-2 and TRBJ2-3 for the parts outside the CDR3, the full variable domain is GAGVSQSPSNKVTEKGKDVELRCDPISGHTALYWYRQSLGQGLEFLIYFQGNSAPDKSGLPSDRFSAERTGGSVSTLTIQRTQQEDSAVYLCASSSSTDTQYFGPGTRLTVL.

The chain's CDR3 is CASSLARQNQETQYF. CDR3 coding DNA: TGTGCCAGCAGCTTAGCGCGACAGAACCAAGAGACCCAGTACTTC. The chain joins TRBV7-2 to TRBJ2-5, with a tentative D call TRBD1 (5 bases). Trimming took 0 bases from V and 0 from J, leaving 8 bases between them. The CDR3 contains 15 residues. Germline CDR1 is SGHTA and CDR2 is FQGNSA.

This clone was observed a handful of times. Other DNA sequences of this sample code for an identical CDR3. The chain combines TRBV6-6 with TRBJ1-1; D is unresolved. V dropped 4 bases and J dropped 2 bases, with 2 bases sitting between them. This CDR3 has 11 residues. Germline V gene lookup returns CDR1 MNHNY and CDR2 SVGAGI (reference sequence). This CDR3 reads CASSSNTEAFF. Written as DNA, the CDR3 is TGTGCCAGCAGTTCCAACACTGAAGCTTTCTTT.

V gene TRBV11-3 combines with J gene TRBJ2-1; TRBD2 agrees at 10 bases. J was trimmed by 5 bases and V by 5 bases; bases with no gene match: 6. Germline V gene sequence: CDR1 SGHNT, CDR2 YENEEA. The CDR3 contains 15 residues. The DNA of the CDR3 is TGTGCCAGCAGCCAGAGCGGGGGGGCCCACAATGAGCAGTTCTTC. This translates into CASSQSGGAHNEQFF. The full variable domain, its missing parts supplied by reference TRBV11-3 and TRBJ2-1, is EAGVVQSPRYKIIEKKQPVAFWCNPISGHNTLYWYLQNLGQGPELLIRYENEEAVDDSQLPKDRFSAERLKGVDSTLKIQPAELGDSAVYLCASSQSGGAHNEQFFGPGTRLTVL.

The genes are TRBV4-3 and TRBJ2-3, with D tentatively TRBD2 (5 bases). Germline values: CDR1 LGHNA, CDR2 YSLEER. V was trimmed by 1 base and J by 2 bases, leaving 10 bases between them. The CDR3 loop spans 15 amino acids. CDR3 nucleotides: TGCGCCAGCAGCCAAGGGCGGGCCGACACAGATACGCAGTATTTT. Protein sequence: CASSQGRADTDTQYF.

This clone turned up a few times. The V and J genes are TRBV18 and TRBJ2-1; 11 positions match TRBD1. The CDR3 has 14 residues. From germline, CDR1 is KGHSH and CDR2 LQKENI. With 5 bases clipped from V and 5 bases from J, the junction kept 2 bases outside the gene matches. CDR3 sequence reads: CASSLGQGDNEQFF. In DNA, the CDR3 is TGTGCCAGCTCATTGGGACAGGGGGACAATGAGCAGTTCTTC.

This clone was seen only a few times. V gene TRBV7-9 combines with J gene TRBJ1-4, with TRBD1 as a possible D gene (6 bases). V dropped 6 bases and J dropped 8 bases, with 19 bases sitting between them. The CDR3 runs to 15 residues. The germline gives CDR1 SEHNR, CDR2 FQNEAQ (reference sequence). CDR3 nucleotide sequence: TGTGCCAGCAGTATAGGACAGCCGAACCCCGAAAAACTGTTTTTT. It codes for CASSIGQPNPEKLFF.

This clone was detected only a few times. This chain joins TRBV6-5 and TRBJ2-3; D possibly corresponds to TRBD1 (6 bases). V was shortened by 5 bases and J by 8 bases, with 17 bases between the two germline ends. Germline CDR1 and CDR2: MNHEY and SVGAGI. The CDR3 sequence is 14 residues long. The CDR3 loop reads CASSDGQHLTTQYF. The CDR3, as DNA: TGTGCCAGCAGTGACGGACAGCATCTTACTACGCAGTATTTT.

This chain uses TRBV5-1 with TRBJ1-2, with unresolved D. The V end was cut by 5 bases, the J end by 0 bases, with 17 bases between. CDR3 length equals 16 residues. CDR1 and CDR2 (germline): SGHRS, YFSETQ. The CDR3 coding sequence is TGCGCCAGCAGGGACCCGGCGACACTTTCTAACTATGGCTACACCTTC. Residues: CASRDPATLSNYGYTF.